These T cell receptor beta chains were read from a single sample in a study of OX40 agonist ivuxolimab in advanced cancers. The data were produced by immunoSEQ multiplex PCR, yet TCRdb's version contains in-frame clones alone and is incomplete. This sample has more than 20,000 clones, with about 65% found just once. The sample was CD4+ or CD8+ T cells sorted from blood, taken in a trial of the OX40 agonist ivuxolimab. The receptors were gathered from an adult with an advanced solid tumor such as melanoma, head and neck, liver or kidney cancer. Both conserved end residues are trimmed from each CDR3.

V gene: TRBV7-2; J gene: TRBJ2-2; CDR3 protein: ASRMDRELF
V gene: TRBV29-1; J gene: TRBJ2-1; CDR3 protein: SAPRGGGQF
V gene: TRBV6-6; J gene: TRBJ1-6; CDR3 protein: ASSRLYNSPLH
V gene: TRBV9; J gene: TRBJ2-3; CDR3 protein: ASRALQDTQY
V gene: TRBV7-8; J gene: TRBJ1-3; CDR3 protein: ASSPRDKWNTIY
V gene: TRBV15; J gene: TRBJ2-2; CDR3 protein: ATSRVSTGELF
V gene: TRBV2; J gene: TRBJ1-2; CDR3 protein: ASSEWVYGYT
V gene: TRBV5-6; J gene: TRBJ2-5; CDR3 protein: ASSLLVLEETQY
V gene: TRBV19; J gene: TRBJ1-5; CDR3 protein: ASSMAPGQGKGQPQH
V gene: TRBV11-3; J gene: TRBJ2-7; CDR3 protein: ASSSRTGVNEQY
V gene: TRBV14; J gene: TRBJ2-7; CDR3 protein: ASSQDLGTSGVEQY
V gene: TRBV15; J gene: TRBJ2-2; CDR3 protein: ATSRDLHGELF
V gene: TRBV4-2; J gene: TRBJ1-6; CDR3 protein: ASSQEASPLH
V gene: TRBV27; J gene: TRBJ1-5; CDR3 protein: ASSLIQGEGQPQH
V gene: TRBV9; J gene: TRBJ2-1; CDR3 protein: ASSARGADSEQF
V gene: TRBV29-1; J gene: TRBJ2-3; CDR3 protein: SVGPGLAGRTDTQY
V gene: TRBV9; J gene: TRBJ2-7; CDR3 protein: ASSVETGPIYEQY
V gene: TRBV5-1; J gene: TRBJ2-7; CDR3 protein: ASSFGEGSSYEQY
V gene: TRBV5-6; J gene: TRBJ2-1; CDR3 protein: ASSLGRGPQDEQF
V gene: TRBV15; J gene: TRBJ2-1; CDR3 protein: ATSSHERGGRDEQF
V gene: TRBV6-5; J gene: TRBJ2-1; CDR3 protein: ASTANGIEQF
V gene: TRBV9; J gene: TRBJ2-3; CDR3 protein: ASSPGTSDGTDTQY
V gene: TRBV7-8; J gene: TRBJ1-4; CDR3 protein: ASSPRASREKLF
V gene: TRBV7-9; J gene: TRBJ2-7; CDR3 protein: ASSFLDVGHEQY
V gene: TRBV2; J gene: TRBJ2-7; CDR3 protein: ASNFLAGGPSYEQY
V gene: TRBV9; J gene: TRBJ2-1; CDR3 protein: ASGGNEQF
V gene: TRBV7-9; J gene: TRBJ1-5; CDR3 protein: ASSLEYGTGVSQPQH
V gene: TRBV28; J gene: TRBJ2-1; CDR3 protein: ASSFRPTYNEQF
V gene: TRBV14; J gene: TRBJ1-2; CDR3 protein: ASRVGRLYGYT
V gene: TRBV6-1; J gene: TRBJ2-7; CDR3 protein: ASSGGTGALYEQY
V gene: TRBV9; J gene: TRBJ1-3; CDR3 protein: ASSVQGPGNTIY
V gene: TRBV5-6; J gene: TRBJ1-1; CDR3 protein: ASSLVGQVIMNTEAF
V gene: TRBV6-1; J gene: TRBJ2-7; CDR3 protein: ASSEEGTLTTYEQY
V gene: TRBV7-3; J gene: TRBJ2-1; CDR3 protein: ASSLGWRNEQF
V gene: TRBV27; J gene: TRBJ1-2; CDR3 protein: ASSLSAADRGRGYT
V gene: TRBV6-6; J gene: TRBJ2-3; CDR3 protein: ASSHGGGATDTQY
V gene: TRBV7-4; J gene: TRBJ2-7; CDR3 protein: ASSPGGEYEQY
V gene: TRBV2; J gene: TRBJ1-5; CDR3 protein: ASSEGRGQWSNQPQH
V gene: TRBV6-4; J gene: TRBJ1-5; CDR3 protein: ASSQGQANQPQH
V gene: TRBV28; J gene: TRBJ2-5; CDR3 protein: ASSLFAGGPGETQY